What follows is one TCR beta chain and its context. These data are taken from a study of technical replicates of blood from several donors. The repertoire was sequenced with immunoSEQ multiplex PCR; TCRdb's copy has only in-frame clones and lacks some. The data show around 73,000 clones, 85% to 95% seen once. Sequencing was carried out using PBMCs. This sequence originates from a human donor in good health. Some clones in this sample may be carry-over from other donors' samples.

The CDR3 is CASRTRTGGSGELFF. CDR3 nucleotides: TGTGCCAGCAGGACAAGGACAGGGGGCTCCGGGGAGCTGTTTTTT. The chain has TRBV6-5 and TRBJ2-2; 11 bases line up with TRBD1. With 6 bases clipped from V and 6 bases from J, the junction kept 6 bases outside the gene matches. Germline CDR1 reads MNHEY; CDR2 reads SVGAGI. The CDR3 consists of 15 residues.